This TCR beta chain stems from a study of T cell changes during pregnancy in multiple sclerosis. The V and J ends lost 6 bases and 7 bases, in that order; junction bases with no gene match: 16. Per the germline V gene, CDR1 is GTSNPN and CDR2 is SVGIG (reference sequence). The CDR3 sequence is 16 residues long. The table came from immunoSEQ multiplex PCR; TCRdb's copy has only in-frame clones and leaves some out. The sample lists over 50,000 clones; just over 90% were seen once. The chain couples TRBV30 to TRBJ1-4; TRBD1 matches 8 bases. This receptor was obtained from a female donor in good health, enrolled as a control in a pregnancy study. Material: peripheral blood, obtained in the first trimester of pregnancy. The CDR3: CACKTGVGLSGEKLFF. CDR3 nucleotide sequence: TGTGCCTGTAAGACAGGGGTGGGTTTAAGCGGTGAAAAACTGTTTTTT.